One T cell receptor (beta chain) is described in this entry. The target antigen is unknown. The sample is drawn from a study of T cell repertoires in cytomegalovirus infection. Overall study context: Both recently identified HLA-C-restricted and well-studied HLA-B-restricted CMV epitopes were used in the study.

In TCRdb, the reads were re-called with MiXCR into one record per CDR3 protein. The data contain about 920,000 distinct CDR3 sequences, around 31% of them singletons. Germline V gene data show CDR1 as SGDLS and CDR2 as YYNGEE. V gave up 0 bases and J gave up 0 bases, with 16 bases separating them. The CDR3 is made up of 18 amino acids. The receptor was isolated from a human donor in good health (CMV status not recorded). Some clones in this sample may be carry-over from other donors' samples. The starting material was cultured CD8+ T cells from PBMCs, obtained from culture after CMV antigen stimulation. The chain has TRBV9 and TRBJ1-3; D might be TRBD1 (5 bases). CDR3 sequence reads: CASSVGGRPSSSGNTIYF. CDR3 in DNA: TGTGCCAGCAGCGTAGGGGGGAGGCCTTCGAGCTCTGGAAACACCATATATTTT.